The rows below give T cell receptor beta chains drawn from one sample of a study of T-cell memory formation after mild COVID-19. TCRdb recomputed calls from the 5' RACE reads with MiXCR, one row per CDR3 protein. The table lists fewer than 15,000 distinct CDR3 sequences, about 11% of them singletons, with around half in the top ten. Source material: PBMCs or a T cell subset sorted from them (not recorded which). The receptors originated from an adult woman who had mild COVID-19 (a few samples of this study predate the infection). Cell type and time point are not known. The CDR3 runs from the conserved cysteine through the conserved F or W. The D gene is left open where the match is weak. Sizes are listed as how often the clone was seen (once, few, many) or a class if it is expanded.

j_gene	d_gene	v_gene	abundance	CDR3aa	CDR3nt
TRBJ2-1	NA	TRBV15	many	CATSRDSSWEQFF	TGTGCCACCAGCAGAGATAGCAGCTGGGAGCAGTTCTTC
TRBJ2-7	NA	TRBV30	many	CAWTIGGEQYF	TGTGCCTGGACCATAGGGGGCGAGCAGTACTTC
TRBJ1-2	NA	TRBV4-1	many	CASRGDTNNYGYTF	TGCGCCAGCAGAGGGGACACCAATAACTATGGCTACACCTTC
TRBJ2-1	TRBD2	TRBV6-1	many	CANGLALSSYNEQFF	TGTGCCAACGGACTAGCCTTGAGCTCCTACAATGAGCAGTTCTTC
TRBJ1-5	NA	TRBV30	many	CAWRRRDFSNQPQHF	TGTGCCTGGAGACGCAGGGATTTTAGCAATCAGCCCCAGCATTTT
TRBJ1-3	NA	TRBV7-9	few	CASSPGTKRQGSGNTIYF	TGTGCCAGCAGCCCCGGGACGAAAAGGCAGGGCTCTGGAAACACCATATATTTT
TRBJ1-1	NA	TRBV12-3/TRBV12-4	many	CASSLAGRVMNTEAFF	TGTGCCAGCAGTTTAGCGGGCAGGGTAATGAACACTGAAGCTTTCTTT
TRBJ2-7	TRBD2	TRBV18	many	CASSPGTSFEQYF	TGTGCCAGCTCCCCCGGGACTAGTTTCGAGCAGTACTTC
TRBJ2-2	TRBD2	TRBV7-8	many	CASSPGTSIVGELFF	TGTGCCAGCAGCCCCGGGACTAGCATAGTCGGGGAGCTGTTTTTT
TRBJ1-1	TRBD1	TRBV5-1	medium-sized	CASSLAGGNTEAFF	TGCGCCAGCAGCTTGGCAGGGGGAAACACTGAAGCTTTCTTT
TRBJ2-2	NA	TRBV7-3	many	CASSLTKGAGELFF	TGTGCCAGCAGCTTAACAAAAGGGGCCGGGGAGCTGTTTTTT
TRBJ2-6	NA	TRBV6-5	medium-sized	CASSMLRANVLTF	TGTGCCAGCAGCATGCTCAGGGCCAACGTCCTGACTTTC
TRBJ1-5	NA	TRBV6-5	many	CASSDGGMSNQPQHF	TGTGCCAGCAGTGACGGCGGGATGAGCAATCAGCCCCAGCATTTT